The 32 T cell receptor beta chains below come from one sample, sequenced in a study of shared clonotypes between healthy human individuals. The repertoire was sequenced with immunoSEQ multiplex PCR; TCRdb's copy has only in-frame clones and lacks some. The sample records about 1.5 million clones, around 98% being singletons. Sequencing was done on a sample of naive CD4+ T cells sorted from blood. Subset described: CD45RA+ positively selected. Receptors originate from a man aged 30 to 39 in good health.

This chain joins TRBV27 and TRBJ2-1, with no clear D. Germline-derived CDR1 and CDR2 are MNHEY and SMNVEV (reference sequence). The CDR3 length is 16 residues. Trimming pared 4 bases from V and 0 bases from J, leaving 13 bases between. CDR3 protein: CASSSRPLNSYNEQFF. In DNA, the CDR3 is TGTGCCAGCAGTTCTAGGCCGCTTAACTCCTACAATGAGCAGTTCTTC.

The chain links TRBV6-4 to TRBJ2-1, with a weak D call TRBD1 (5 bases). This CDR3 is 14 amino acids long. The germline V and J ends were trimmed by 4 bases and 14 bases, with 21 bases remaining between them. Per the germline V gene, CDR1 is MRHNA and CDR2 is SNTAGT. The CDR3 spells CASSGQPGLQGEFF. Here the CDR3 DNA reads TGTGCCAGCAGTGGCCAACCGGGCCTTCAAGGGGAGTTCTTC.

The rearrangement links TRBV7-9 to TRBJ1-1, with 8 nucleotides matching TRBD1. The V gene end was trimmed by 0 bases and the J gene end by 11 bases; junction bases not matched to a gene: 20. Germline loops: CDR1 SEHNR, CDR2 FQNEAQ (reference sequence). This CDR3 has 18 amino acids. CDR3 amino acids: CASSLASFGQGWRGNAFF. The DNA for the CDR3 is TGTGCCAGCAGCTTAGCCTCGTTCGGACAGGGTTGGCGTGGGAATGCTTTCTTT.

V is TRBV9 and J is TRBJ2-5; 9 positions match TRBD2. This CDR3 has 15 amino acids. From germline, CDR1 is SGDLS and CDR2 YYNGEE. The V segment lost 4 bases and the J segment 7 bases; nucleotides outside the gene matches: 11. This CDR3 is CASSPLAGGAGTQYF. DNA for the CDR3: TGTGCCAGCAGCCCCCTGGCGGGAGGGGCGGGGACCCAGTACTTC.

The J gene is TRBJ1-2, the V gene TRBV10-3; unclear D gene. Germline loops: CDR1 ENHRY, CDR2 SYGVKD. The CDR3 sequence is 14 residues long. The ends were cut back, 6 bases at V and 4 bases at J, with 15 bases in the middle. CDR3 sequence reads: CAIRSDTAIYGYTF. In nucleotides, the CDR3 is TGTGCCATCAGAAGCGACACAGCAATCTATGGCTACACCTTC.

The chain combines TRBV2 with TRBJ1-2; D is uncertain. The V end lost 2 bases, the J end lost 3 bases, and 10 bases lay between the germline ends. The length of the CDR3 is 14 residues. The germline CDR1 and CDR2 sequences are SNHLY and FYNNEI. The CDR3 DNA sequence: TGTGCCAGCAGTGAAAAAGGATGGGACTATGGCTACACCTTC. This gives the protein CASSEKGWDYGYTF.

The chain links TRBV28 to TRBJ2-1; 10 bases align to TRBD1. The V gene's germline CDR1 is MDHEN and CDR2 SYDVKM. Unmatched junction bases numbered 4, after V lost 2 bases and J lost 6 bases. This CDR3 region has 15 residues. The CDR3 loop reads CASSLGGQGINEQFF. Written as DNA, the CDR3 is TGTGCCAGCAGTTTAGGGGGACAGGGGATCAATGAGCAGTTCTTC.

The rearrangement links TRBV6-5 to TRBJ2-2; no reliable D call. V was shortened by 6 bases and J by 1 base, with 12 bases between the two germline ends. The CDR3 is 15 residues long. Germline lookup yields CDR1 MNHEY and CDR2 SVGAGI. CDR3 DNA sequence: TGTGCCAGCAGGGTAGGCACTTTGAACACCGGGGAGCTGTTTTTT. Amino acids: CASRVGTLNTGELFF.

This rearrangement joins TRBV21-1 to TRBJ1-1. TRBV21-1 is a pseudogene segment. The CDR3 loop spans 15 amino acids. The CDR3 bases are TGTGCCAGCAGCAAGTTTAAACCCATGGGGACTGAAGCTTTCTTT. This encodes CASSKFKPMGTEAFF.

The CDR3 spells CASSVAGQVKAEAFF. In DNA form, the CDR3 reads TGTGCCAGCAGCGTAGCTGGACAGGTGAAGGCTGAAGCTTTCTTT. The V call is TRBV9, the J call TRBJ1-1; 7 bases are a match to TRBD1. V was clipped by 0 bases and J by 6 bases; unmatched bases: 8. CDR1 SGDLS and CDR2 YYNGEE come from the germline V gene. CDR3 length: 15 amino acids.

This rearrangement joins TRBV10-3 to TRBJ2-5; 9 nucleotides match TRBD1. In germline, CDR1 is ENHRY, CDR2 SYGVKD. The length of the CDR3 is 17 residues. The ends lost 0 bases at V and 4 bases at J; junction bases unmatched: 9. The DNA of the CDR3 is TGTGCCATCAGTGAGTCGTATGAGGGACAGGGCTTAGAGACCCAGTACTTC. It encodes CAISESYEGQGLETQYF.

The V and J genes are TRBV25-1 and TRBJ2-1; TRBD2 matches at 8 bases. V lost 5 bases to trimming and J lost 9 bases; unmatched junction nucleotides: 9. The CDR3 length is 14 residues. Germline CDR1 is MGHDK and CDR2 is SYGVNS. The CDR3 protein is CASSRRPGGGEQFF. The CDR3, as DNA: TGTGCCAGCAGTCGGAGGCCCGGGGGGGGTGAGCAGTTCTTC.

The V call is TRBV29-1, the J call TRBJ1-2, with D possibly being TRBD1 (5 bases). V gave up 4 bases and J gave up 4 bases, with 13 bases separating them. The CDR3 covers 13 residues. Looked up from germline, CDR1 is SQVTM and CDR2 is ANQGSEA. Here the CDR3 DNA reads TGCAGCGTTGGGGGGGAGCCAGGCTATGGCTACACCTTC. Residues: CSVGGEPGYGYTF.

The J gene is TRBJ2-7, the V gene TRBV5-4; the match to TRBD1 covers 9 bases. V shed 1 base, J shed 3 bases, and the junction held 5 bases outside the gene matches. In germline, CDR1 is SGHNT, CDR2 YYREEE (reference sequence). The CDR3 is made up of 15 amino acids. CDR3 sequence (DNA): TGTGCCAGCAGCTTGCCTGGACAGGGGATCTACGAGCAGTACTTC. It is translated as CASSLPGQGIYEQYF.

The DNA for the CDR3 is TGTGCCAGCAGCCCGGGACTAGCGGGGACCTACAATGAGCAGTTCTTC. Amino acid sequence: CASSPGLAGTYNEQFF. The gene calls are TRBV7-2 and TRBJ2-1; 13 bases map to TRBD2. Trimming at V came to 5 bases and at J to 2 bases, leaving 3 bases not matched to a gene. CDR3 size: 16 residues. The germline CDR1 and CDR2 sequences are SGHTA and FQGNSA.

The V gene is TRBV10-3, the J gene TRBJ2-7; the D gene is possibly TRBD2 (7 bases). CDR3 size: 15 residues. Germline CDR1 reads ENHRY; CDR2 reads SYGVKD. V lost 1 base to trimming and J lost 5 bases, with 15 bases between them. The CDR3 sequence is CAISELAGAGNEQYF. CDR3 DNA sequence: TGTGCCATCAGTGAGTTGGCGGGGGCCGGTAACGAGCAGTACTTC.

Only one count was recorded for this clone. V gene TRBV10-2 combines with J gene TRBJ2-7, with TRBD2 matching 9 bases. After removal of 1 base from V and 3 bases from J, the junction contained 4 bases not matched to a gene. This CDR3 contains 15 residues. Germline CDR1 reads WSHSY; CDR2 reads SAAADI. The CDR3 region is CASSELASGIYEQYF. CDR3 DNA sequence: TGCGCCAGCAGTGAGTTGGCTAGCGGGATCTACGAGCAGTACTTC.

The J gene is TRBJ1-4, the V gene TRBV13; the D is unclear. The length of the CDR3 is 15 residues. The V and J ends lost 2 bases and 3 bases respectively, with 10 bases between them. Germline V CDR1 and CDR2: PRHDT, FYEKMQ (reference sequence). The CDR3 region is CASSLQADSNEKLFF. CDR3 coding DNA: TGTGCCAGCAGCTTACAGGCAGACTCTAATGAAAAACTGTTTTTT.

The CDR3 loop is CASSPEPWAELSYEQYF. The CDR3 DNA reads as TGTGCCAGCAGCCCCGAACCTTGGGCAGAGCTTTCCTACGAGCAGTACTTC. The chain joins TRBV5-4 to TRBJ2-7; D ambiguous. Germline V gene data show CDR1 as SGHNT and CDR2 as YYREEE (reference sequence). The CDR3 extends over 17 amino acids. Trimming took 4 bases from V and 1 from J, leaving 21 bases between them.

The V and J genes are TRBV19 and TRBJ2-5, with a tentative D call TRBD1 (5 bases). The V end lost 1 base, the J end lost 4 bases, and 13 bases lay between the germline ends. The length of the CDR3 is 15 residues. Germline V gives CDR1 LNHDA, CDR2 SQIVND (reference sequence). CDR3 region: CASSIGWAGIETQYF. The CDR3 region has the DNA TGTGCCAGTAGTATAGGCTGGGCAGGGATAGAGACCCAGTACTTC.

To note about this clone: Other DNA sequences from this sample encode an identical CDR3 as well. The chain couples TRBV7-9 to TRBJ1-3; D is ambiguous. CDR3 length equals 14 residues. The germline V and J ends were trimmed by 2 bases and 0 bases, with 5 bases remaining between them. Germline V gene sequence: CDR1 SEHNR, CDR2 FQNEAQ (reference sequence). CDR3 sequence (DNA): TGTGCCAGCAGCTTAAAAGGCTCTGGAAACACCATATATTTT. Translating it yields CASSLKGSGNTIYF. The entire variable domain, with the rest obtained from reference TRBV7-9 and TRBJ1-3, is as follows: DTGVSQNPRHKITKRGQNVTFRCDPISEHNRLYWYRQTLGQGPEFLTYFQNEAQLEKSRLLSDRFSAERPKGSFSTLEIQRTEQGDSAMYLCASSLKGSGNTIYFGEGSWLTVV.

This chain uses TRBV6-4 with TRBJ1-4; weak D call: TRBD1 (5 bases). The CDR3 sequence is 15 residues long. Between the trimmed V and J ends, which lost 0 bases and 8 bases, there was a span of 13 bases. Germline lookup yields CDR1 MRHNA and CDR2 SNTAGT. CDR3 loop: CASSDSGGMREKLFF. CDR3 DNA: TGTGCCAGCAGTGACTCGGGGGGGATGCGGGAAAAACTGTTTTTT.

The chain uses TRBV7-3 and TRBJ2-2; 8 bases match TRBD2. This CDR3 spans 16 amino acids. Germline CDR1 and CDR2: SGHTA and FQGTGA. Trimming cost V 0 bases and J 5 bases; bases outside gene matches: 5. The CDR3 spells CASSLTPQRETGELFF. DNA of the CDR3: TGTGCCAGCAGCTTAACGCCCCAGCGGGAGACCGGGGAGCTGTTTTTT.

CDR3 in DNA: TGCAGCGTTGTATCTAGCGGAGTTAGCACAGATACGCAGTATTTT. Translating gives CSVVSSGVSTDTQYF. V is TRBV29-1 and J is TRBJ2-3; 7 bases match TRBD2. The J segment lost 0 bases and the V segment lost 4 bases, leaving 7 bases of the junction unmatched. Germline CDR1 and CDR2: SQVTM and ANQGSEA. The CDR3 sequence is 15 residues long.

The V and J genes are TRBV9 and TRBJ2-1; 9 bases fit TRBD2. The germline CDR1 and CDR2 sequences are SGDLS and YYNGEE. CDR3 size: 16 residues. The trim removed 4 bases at V and 8 bases at J, leaving 13 bases unmatched. CDR3 loop: CASSPRHSGSIDEQFF. The CDR3, as DNA: TGTGCCAGCAGCCCACGTCATAGCGGGAGTATCGATGAGCAGTTCTTC.

DNA for the CDR3: TGTGCCAGCAGCCAAGCAAGGGTGAACTATGGCTACACCTTC. Its translation: CASSQARVNYGYTF. The chain is built from TRBV14 and TRBJ1-2; D call uncertain. Germline CDR1 SGHDN, CDR2 FVKESK. V was cut by 1 base and J by 2 bases, with 8 bases left in between. The CDR3 has 14 amino acids.

The chain links TRBV7-3 to TRBJ1-5; D perhaps matches TRBD1 (5 bases). The germline CDR1 and CDR2 sequences are SGHTA and FQGTGA. V dropped 1 base and J dropped 5 bases, with 21 bases sitting between them. The length of the CDR3 is 18 residues. CDR3 nucleotide sequence: TGTGCCAGCAGCTTAATTGGGGGAGCCGGGCCCGACCATCAGCCCCAGCATTTT. Translating gives CASSLIGGAGPDHQPQHF.

This chain links TRBV11-3 with TRBJ2-1; D gene uncertain. The V gene's germline CDR1 is SGHNT and CDR2 YENEEA. The CDR3 is made up of 15 amino acids. The V gene lost 5 bases and the J gene lost 0 bases, with 11 bases spanning the gap. CDR3 region: CASSPPASSYNEQFF. CDR3 bases: TGTGCCAGCAGCCCGCCGGCCTCCTCCTACAATGAGCAGTTCTTC.

This clone has a single count. The rearrangement links TRBV6-5 to TRBJ2-1; D remains unclear. Looked up from germline, CDR1 is MNHEY and CDR2 is SVGAGI. The CDR3 is 13 residues long. The V gene lost 5 bases and the J gene lost 4 bases, with 9 bases spanning the gap. CDR3 protein: CASSIRSYNEQFF. The CDR3 DNA reads TGTGCCAGCAGTATTCGGTCGTACAATGAGCAGTTCTTC.

The rearrangement joins TRBV5-1 to TRBJ1-2; 7 nucleotides line up with TRBD1. This CDR3 region has 14 residues. Trimming removed 5 bases from V and 2 bases from J; junction bases left unmatched: 6. CDR1 is SGHRS, CDR2 YFSETQ, per germline. The CDR3 protein is CASSRDSGNYGYTF. CDR3 DNA sequence: TGCGCCAGCAGTCGGGACAGTGGAAACTATGGCTACACCTTC.

V gene TRBV14 combines with J gene TRBJ2-5; D gene uncertain. This CDR3 spans 15 amino acids. V gave up 2 bases and J gave up 9 bases, with 19 bases separating them. The germline gives CDR1 SGHDN, CDR2 FVKESK. CDR3 sequence reads: CASSQIGRTVVAQYF. The CDR3 DNA reads TGTGCCAGCAGCCAAATCGGAAGGACGGTAGTAGCCCAGTACTTC.

The chain links TRBV25-1 to TRBJ1-2; D not certain. The CDR3 runs to 13 residues. Germline loops: CDR1 MGHDK, CDR2 SYGVNS. The V end lost 1 base, the J end lost 5 bases, and 8 bases lay between the germline ends. The CDR3 DNA reads TGTGCCAGCAGTGAATCCGGAAAATATGGCTACACCTTC. This encodes CASSESGKYGYTF.